The 17 T cell receptor beta chains below all came from one sample that was sequenced in a study of graft-versus-host responses after intestinal transplantation. Here immunoSEQ multiplex PCR was the method, and the copy in TCRdb shows in-frame clones only, minus some. The sample shows 90,000 to 150,000 clones, approximately 95% of them seen only once. These receptors have no known antigen. This material consisted of unstimulated CD4+ T cells sorted from spleen or lymph node cells, taken before intestinal transplant. These receptors all stem from a human donor who received an intestinal transplant.

This sequence joins TRBV15 and TRBJ1-2; tentative D call: TRBD1 (5 bases). The CDR3 runs to 13 residues. From germline, CDR1 is LNHNV and CDR2 YYDKDF (reference sequence). V lost 4 bases and J lost 2, with 8 bases in between. This chain's CDR3 is CATSKTVNYGYTF. The DNA for the CDR3 is TGTGCCACCAGCAAGACAGTCAACTATGGCTACACCTTC.

This sequence joins TRBV5-6 and TRBJ1-5, with a weak D call TRBD1 (5 bases). V lost 2 bases to trimming and J lost 4 bases, with 10 bases between them. CDR1 and CDR2 (germline): SGHDT, YYEEEE. The CDR3 loop spans 14 amino acids. The CDR3 nucleotides are TGTGCCAGCAGCTTTTTTGGGGGTAATCAGCCCCAGCATTTT. As protein: CASSFFGGNQPQHF.

The J gene is TRBJ1-2, the V gene TRBV6-1; 9 nucleotides match TRBD1. There are 14 residues in the CDR3. Germline loops: CDR1 MNHNS, CDR2 SASEGT. V shed 7 bases, J shed 6 bases, and the junction held 9 bases outside the gene matches. CDR3 sequence (DNA): TGTGCCAGCACACGGGACAGGGTAAGGAATGGCTACACCTTC. Translated, it gives CASTRDRVRNGYTF.

The V and J genes are TRBV2 and TRBJ2-4; D is possibly TRBD2 (6 bases). Germline assignment: CDR1 SNHLY and CDR2 FYNNEI. The CDR3 length is 13 residues. V was clipped by 5 bases and J by 9 bases, with 14 bases between them. In nucleotides, the CDR3 is TGTGCCAGCAGTTCTCCCAATAGCGGCATTCAGTACTTC. It codes for CASSSPNSGIQYF.

The V gene is TRBV7-6, the J gene TRBJ2-2, with D tentatively TRBD1 (5 bases). Germline V gives CDR1 SGHVS, CDR2 FNYEAQ. The CDR3 extends over 14 amino acids. Trimming removed 7 bases from V and 7 bases from J, with 16 bases in between. This CDR3 is CASNSGHHGGELFF. In DNA form, the CDR3 reads TGTGCCAGCAACTCAGGGCATCACGGCGGGGAGCTGTTTTTT. Filled out from reference TRBV7-6 and TRBJ2-2, the complete variable domain reads GAGVSQSPRYKVTKRGQDVALRCDPISGHVSLYWYRQALGQGPEFLTYFNYEAQQDKSGLPNDRFSAERPEGSISTLTIQRTEQRDSAMYRCASNSGHHGGELFFGEGSRLTVL.

Concerning this clone itself: Additional DNA sequences in this sample encode the identical CDR3. J is TRBJ1-2 and V is TRBV30; D gene ambiguous. V lost 3 bases and J 1 base, leaving 6 bases between the germline ends. This CDR3 has 12 residues. CDR1 is GTSNPN, CDR2 SVGIG, per germline (reference sequence). DNA of the CDR3: TGTGCCTGGAGAGGTTATAACTATGGCTACACCTTC. It codes for CAWRGYNYGYTF. Based on the CDR3 plus reference TRBV30 and TRBJ1-2, the full variable domain is SQTIHQWPATLVQPVGSPLSLECTVEGTSNPNLYWYRQAAGRGLQLLFYSVGIGQISSEVPQNLSASRPQDRQFILSSKKLLLSDSGFYLCAWRGYNYGYTFGSGTRLTVV.

The chain employs TRBV5-4 and TRBJ2-7; D remains unclear. The CDR3 covers 13 residues. Trimming pared 1 base from V and 6 bases from J, leaving 11 bases between. Germline CDR1 reads SGHNT; CDR2 reads YYREEE (reference sequence). The CDR3 reads CASSLFLGREQYF. The CDR3 region has the DNA TGTGCCAGCAGCTTGTTCCTAGGCCGCGAGCAGTACTTC.

This chain links TRBV6-5 with TRBJ1-1; D unclear. With 5 bases removed from V and 4 bases from J, the gap between germline ends came to 14 bases. The CDR3 totals 14 residues. Germline-derived CDR1 and CDR2 are MNHEY and SVGAGI. The CDR3 here is CASSEVPPGTEAFF. The CDR3 DNA reads as TGTGCCAGCAGTGAGGTCCCCCCGGGCACTGAAGCTTTCTTT.

The chain recombines TRBV19 with TRBJ1-2; TRBD1 matches at 9 bases. Germline loops: CDR1 LNHDA, CDR2 SQIVND (reference sequence). The CDR3 extends over 15 amino acids. With V trimmed by 3 bases and J by 4 bases, 6 bases remained unmatched. The CDR3 is CASSMPGDRVYGYTF. CDR3 nucleotide sequence: TGTGCCAGTAGTATGCCTGGGGACAGGGTCTATGGCTACACCTTC.

V gene TRBV28 combines with J gene TRBJ1-3; unclear D gene. Germline V gene data show CDR1 as MDHEN and CDR2 as SYDVKM. The germline V and J ends were trimmed by 4 bases and 4 bases, with 14 bases remaining between them. CDR3 length: 15 residues. The CDR3 DNA reads as TGTGCCAGCAGTTCACTGGGAGGTACAGGAAACACCATATATTTT. Protein: CASSSLGGTGNTIYF. Drawing the rest from reference TRBV28 and TRBJ1-3, the complete variable domain is DVKVTQSSRYLVKRTGEKVFLECVQDMDHENMFWYRQDPGLGLRLIYFSYDVKMKEKGDIPEGYSVSREKKERFSLILESASTNQTSMYLCASSSLGGTGNTIYFGEGSWLTVV.

The chain couples TRBV9 to TRBJ1-1; 7 bases line up with TRBD1. Germline-derived CDR1 and CDR2 are SGDLS and YYNGEE. Trimming at V came to 4 bases and at J to 4 bases, leaving 10 bases not matched to a gene. The CDR3 loop spans 15 amino acids. Here the CDR3 reads CASSLLTGLGTEAFF. The CDR3 bases are TGTGCCAGCAGCTTACTGACAGGGCTCGGCACTGAAGCTTTCTTT.

The V gene is TRBV18, the J gene TRBJ1-1; D not resolved. This CDR3 has 13 amino acids. V was trimmed by 6 bases and J by 3 bases, leaving 11 bases between them. Looked up from germline, CDR1 is KGHSH and CDR2 is LQKENI. The CDR3 here is CASSGRVDTEAFF. The CDR3, as DNA: TGTGCCAGCTCTGGCAGAGTTGACACTGAAGCTTTCTTT.

This chain uses TRBV11-2 with TRBJ1-2; possibly TRBD1 for D (5 bases). CDR1 is SGHAT, CDR2 FQNNGV, per germline. The CDR3 length is 15 residues. Trimming left V 4 bases short and J 7 bases short, with 19 bases between. CDR3: CASSSLQGRSPGYTF. DNA of the CDR3: TGTGCCAGCAGCTCACTCCAGGGTAGGTCACCTGGCTACACCTTC.

The chain carries TRBV5-1 and TRBJ2-7; 8 bases align to TRBD1. V shed 1 base, J shed 7 bases, and the junction held 7 bases outside the gene matches. Germline loops: CDR1 SGHRS, CDR2 YFSETQ. This CDR3 is 14 amino acids long. The CDR3, as DNA: TGCGCCAGCAGCTTGCAGGACAGGGAACGAGAGCAGTACTTC. This sequence encodes CASSLQDREREQYF.

This chain joins TRBV2 and TRBJ2-7; the D call may be TRBD1 or TRBD2 (5 bases each). The CDR3 extends over 12 amino acids. Per germline, CDR1 SNHLY and CDR2 FYNNEI. V lost 6 bases and J lost 11, with 17 bases in between. The CDR3 nucleotides read TGTGCCAGCAGGAGCTCCGGGACCGATAAGTACTTC. Translation: CASRSSGTDKYF.

CDR3 residues: CSAAIRGASYEQYF. In DNA, the CDR3 is TGCAGCGCCGCAATTCGGGGGGCGTCCTACGAGCAGTACTTC. The rearrangement uses TRBV29-1 and TRBJ2-7, with D tentatively TRBD2 (7 bases). The germline V gene has CDR1 SQVTM and CDR2 ANQGSEA. CDR3 length: 14 residues. V was pared by 7 bases and J by 1 base, with 17 bases between.

The count of this clone is one. The chain employs TRBV15 and TRBJ1-3, with TRBD1 matching 8 bases. The CDR3 has 17 residues. V was clipped by 1 base and J by 5 bases; unmatched bases: 10. CDR1 is LNHNV and CDR2 is YYDKDF in the germline V gene (reference sequence). The CDR3: CATSRGGRDRWRNTIYF. The CDR3 region has the DNA TGTGCCACCAGCAGAGGGGGAAGGGACAGGTGGAGAAACACCATATATTTT. The full variable domain, with the rest looked up from reference TRBV15 and TRBJ1-3, is DAMVIQNPRYQVTQFGKPVTLSCSQTLNHNVMYWYQQKSSQAPKLLFHYYDKDFNNEADTPDNFQSRRPNTSFCFLDIRSPGLGDTAMYLCATSRGGRDRWRNTIYFGEGSWLTVV.